These T cell receptor beta chains were read from a single sample in a study of identical twins. A single record per CDR3 protein comes from TCRdb applying MiXCR to the 5' RACE reads. Among fewer than 900,000 distinct CDR3 sequences listed, over 20% were seen once. The sample was also reused in another study, on T cells expressing NK-cell markers.

Sequences were obtained from PBMCs. The receptors originated from a woman younger than 30 in good health. CDR3s include the opening cysteine and the closing phenylalanine or tryptophan. Fields, in order: J gene, V gene, D gene, clone size, CDR3 DNA, CDR3 protein. A D gene is named only where the DNA matches it firmly. Only some rows state a clone size, as once, few, many or a class for expanded clones.

TRBJ2-3	TRBV12-3/TRBV12-4	.	.	TGTGCCAGCAGCCCCGCCGTCACTACTGTTTCAGATACGCAGTATTTT	CASSPAVTTVSDTQYF
TRBJ2-7	TRBV7-3	TRBD1	.	TGTGCCAGCAGCACCTACAGGGGCGACGAGCAGTACTTC	CASSTYRGDEQYF
TRBJ2-3	TRBV7-3	.	few	TGTGCCAGCAGTCCCGGGACTCACACAGATACGCAGTATTTT	CASSPGTHTDTQYF
TRBJ1-1	TRBV7-8	.	few	TGTGCCAGCAGCTTAGGGGAGGGGGGGAGAGCTTTCTTT	CASSLGEGGRAFF
TRBJ2-3	TRBV7-2	TRBD2	few	TGTGCCAGCAGCTTAGAACCCAGCGGGAGCGGGTATACGCAGTATTTT	CASSLEPSGSGYTQYF
TRBJ2-3	TRBV3-1	.	.	TGTGCCAGCAGCCCTATGACAGGCTCGAGGGATACGCAGTATTTT	CASSPMTGSRDTQYF
TRBJ1-2	TRBV6-5	.	few	TGTGCCAGCAGTTACCAAGGTTTCGATGGCTACACCTTC	CASSYQGFDGYTF
TRBJ2-2	TRBV10-3	.	few	TGTGCCATCAGGGACGCCGCGGGGGAGCTGTTTTTT	CAIRDAAGELFF
TRBJ2-3	TRBV6-1	.	many	TGTGCCAGCAGTCCCGGGACTCCAAGAGATACGCAGTATTTT	CASSPGTPRDTQYF
TRBJ2-7	TRBV7-9	.	few	TGTGCCAGCAGCTTTTATTACAGCTACGAGCAGTACTTC	CASSFYYSYEQYF
TRBJ2-1	TRBV20-1	.	few	TGCAGTGCGACGACCCTCAATGAGCAGTTCTTC	CSATTLNEQFF
TRBJ2-1	TRBV12-3/TRBV12-4	.	many	TGTGCCAGCGGGTACAATGAGCAGTTCTTC	CASGYNEQFF
TRBJ2-3	TRBV7-9	.	few	TGTGCCAGCAGCCGAGGGACTCACCCAGATACGCAGTATTTT	CASSRGTHPDTQYF
TRBJ2-3	TRBV20-1	.	few	TGCAGTGCTAGAGATCTCCTAGTCACTAGCACAGATACGCAGTATTTT	CSARDLLVTSTDTQYF
TRBJ2-1	TRBV12-3/TRBV12-4	.	few	TGTGCCAGCTTCCTCCGGGTAGGGGAGGTAAATGAGCAGTTCTTC	CASFLRVGEVNEQFF
TRBJ1-1	TRBV20-1	.	few	TGCAGTGCTAGATACAGGAACACTGAAGCTTTCTTT	CSARYRNTEAFF
TRBJ1-2	TRBV6-5	.	.	TGTGCCAGCAGTTACTCTGGGGCGTCAGGCTACACCTTC	CASSYSGASGYTF
TRBJ2-5	TRBV5-1	.	few	TGCGCCAGTTCAGGCCAGGCGCAAGAGACCCAGTACTTC	CASSGQAQETQYF
TRBJ2-3	TRBV29-1	TRBD2	few	TGCAGCGCCGTAGCGGGAGGAAGCACAGATACGCAGTATTTT	CSAVAGGSTDTQYF
TRBJ2-7	TRBV3-1	TRBD1	.	TGTGCCAGCAGCTTCGGAGGACAGGGGGGTTCCTACGAGCAGTACTTC	CASSFGGQGGSYEQYF
TRBJ1-2	TRBV25-1	.	.	TGTGCCAGCAGTGTAAACAGGGCCGATGGCTACACCTTC	CASSVNRADGYTF
TRBJ2-1	TRBV4-2	TRBD2	.	TGTGCCAGCAGCCAAGGAGGGACTAGCGGGACAATCGCTTCCTACAATGAGCAGTTCTTC	CASSQGGTSGTIASYNEQFF
TRBJ2-1	TRBV20-1	.	.	TGCAGTGCCCGCGAGGGTTCTTGGTCCTACAATGAGCAGTTCTTC	CSAREGSWSYNEQFF
TRBJ1-2	TRBV12-3/TRBV12-4	TRBD1	many	TGTGCCAGCAGTCCGCTCCTAGGGGACAGGTTTAGCTACACCTTC	CASSPLLGDRFSYTF